In its sample, the clone carrying this TCR beta chain was seen once. Antigen specificity is unknown. Germline V gives CDR1 LGHDT, CDR2 YNNKEL (reference sequence). The CDR3 totals 14 residues. The germline V and J ends were trimmed by 3 bases and 1 base, with 9 bases remaining between them. The data originate from a study of blood T cells in healthy people across ages. Study findings and constraints: The lack of PBMC sorting stopped any conclusive naive versus antigen-experienced comparison. Long-lived donors had more naive CD4+ cells and higher diversity than aged donors.

Primers used in a second PCR of roughly 6 to 12 cycles were a sample-barcoded 5' primer and a J-beta primer mix. A single record per CDR3 protein comes from TCRdb applying MiXCR to the 5' RACE reads. The sample holds roughly 1.5 million distinct CDR3 sequences, roughly two fifths seen once. The sample consisted of blood. The chain is built from TRBV3-1 and TRBJ1-1, with a tentative D call TRBD1 (5 bases). The sequence came from a woman aged 18-30 years in good health. The CDR3 is CASSQADRNTEAFF. CDR3 DNA sequence: TGTGCCAGCAGCCAGGCCGACAGGAACACTGAAGCTTTCTTT.